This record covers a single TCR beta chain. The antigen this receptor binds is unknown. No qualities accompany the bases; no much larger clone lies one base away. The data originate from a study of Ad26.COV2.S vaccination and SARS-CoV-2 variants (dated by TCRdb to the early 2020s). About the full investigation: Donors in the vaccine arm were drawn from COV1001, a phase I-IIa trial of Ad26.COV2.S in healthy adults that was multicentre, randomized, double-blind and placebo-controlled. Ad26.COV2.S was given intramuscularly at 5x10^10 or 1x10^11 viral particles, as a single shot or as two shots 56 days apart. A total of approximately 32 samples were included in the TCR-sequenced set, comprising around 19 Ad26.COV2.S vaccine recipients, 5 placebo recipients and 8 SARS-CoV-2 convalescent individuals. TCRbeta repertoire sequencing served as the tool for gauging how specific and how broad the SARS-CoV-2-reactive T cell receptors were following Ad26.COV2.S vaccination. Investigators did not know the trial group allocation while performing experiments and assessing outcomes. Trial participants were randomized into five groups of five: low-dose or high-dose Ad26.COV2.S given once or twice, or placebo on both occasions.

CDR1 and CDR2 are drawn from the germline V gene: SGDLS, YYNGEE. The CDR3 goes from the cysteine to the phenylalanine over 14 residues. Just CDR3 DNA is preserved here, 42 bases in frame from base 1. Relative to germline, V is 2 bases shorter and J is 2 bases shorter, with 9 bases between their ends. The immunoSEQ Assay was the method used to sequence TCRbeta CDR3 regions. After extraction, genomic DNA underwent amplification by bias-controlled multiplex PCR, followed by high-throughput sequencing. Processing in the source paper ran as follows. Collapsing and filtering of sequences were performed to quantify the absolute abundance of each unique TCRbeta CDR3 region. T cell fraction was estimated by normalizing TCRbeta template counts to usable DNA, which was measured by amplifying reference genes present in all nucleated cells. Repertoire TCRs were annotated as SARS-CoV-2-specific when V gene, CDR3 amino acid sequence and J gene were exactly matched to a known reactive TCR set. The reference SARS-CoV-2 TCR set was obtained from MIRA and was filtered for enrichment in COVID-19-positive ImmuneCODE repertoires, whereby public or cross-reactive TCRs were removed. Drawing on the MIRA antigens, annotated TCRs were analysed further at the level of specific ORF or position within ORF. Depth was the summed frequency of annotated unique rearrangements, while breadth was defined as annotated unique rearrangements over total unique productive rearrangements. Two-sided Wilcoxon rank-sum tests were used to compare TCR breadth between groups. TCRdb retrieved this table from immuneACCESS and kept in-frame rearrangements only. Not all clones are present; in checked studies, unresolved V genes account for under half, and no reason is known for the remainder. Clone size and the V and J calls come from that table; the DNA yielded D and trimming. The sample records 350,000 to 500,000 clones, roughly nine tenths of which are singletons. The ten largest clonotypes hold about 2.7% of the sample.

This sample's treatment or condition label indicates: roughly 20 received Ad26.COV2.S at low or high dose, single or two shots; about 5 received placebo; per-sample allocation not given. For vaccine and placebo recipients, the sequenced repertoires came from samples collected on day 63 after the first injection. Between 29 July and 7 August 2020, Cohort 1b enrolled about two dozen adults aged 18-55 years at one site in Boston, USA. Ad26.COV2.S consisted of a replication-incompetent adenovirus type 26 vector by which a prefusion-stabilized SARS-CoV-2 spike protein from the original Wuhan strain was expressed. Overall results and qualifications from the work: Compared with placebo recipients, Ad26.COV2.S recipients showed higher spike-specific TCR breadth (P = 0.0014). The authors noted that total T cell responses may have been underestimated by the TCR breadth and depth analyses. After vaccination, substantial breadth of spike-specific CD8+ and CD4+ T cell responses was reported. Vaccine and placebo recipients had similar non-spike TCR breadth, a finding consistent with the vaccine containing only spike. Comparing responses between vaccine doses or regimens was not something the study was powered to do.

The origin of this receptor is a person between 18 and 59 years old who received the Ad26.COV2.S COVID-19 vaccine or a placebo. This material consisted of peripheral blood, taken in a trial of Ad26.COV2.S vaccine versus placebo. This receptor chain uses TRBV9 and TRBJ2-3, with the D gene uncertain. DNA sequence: TGTGCCAGCAGCGTCCAAGTCCCCACAGATACGCAGTATTTT. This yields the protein CASSVQVPTDTQYF. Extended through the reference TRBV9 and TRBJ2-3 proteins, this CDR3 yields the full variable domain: DSGVTQTPKHLITATGQRVTLRCSPRSGDLSVYWYQQSLDQGLQFLIQYYNGEERAKGNILERFSAQQFPDLHSELNLSSLELGDSALYFCASSVQVPTDTQYFGPGTRLTVL.